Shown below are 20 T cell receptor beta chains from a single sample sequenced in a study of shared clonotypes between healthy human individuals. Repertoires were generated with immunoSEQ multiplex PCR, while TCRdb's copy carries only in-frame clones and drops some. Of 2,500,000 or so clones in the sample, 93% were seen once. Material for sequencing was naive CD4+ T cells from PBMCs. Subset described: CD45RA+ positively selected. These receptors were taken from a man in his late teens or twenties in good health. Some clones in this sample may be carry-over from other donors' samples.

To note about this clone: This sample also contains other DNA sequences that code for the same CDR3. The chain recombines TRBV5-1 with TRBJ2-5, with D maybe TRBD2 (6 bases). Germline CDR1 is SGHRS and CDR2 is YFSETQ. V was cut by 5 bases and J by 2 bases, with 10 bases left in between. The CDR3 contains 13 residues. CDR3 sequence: CASSGGEQETQYF. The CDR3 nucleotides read TGCGCCAGCAGTGGAGGGGAGCAAGAGACCCAGTACTTC.

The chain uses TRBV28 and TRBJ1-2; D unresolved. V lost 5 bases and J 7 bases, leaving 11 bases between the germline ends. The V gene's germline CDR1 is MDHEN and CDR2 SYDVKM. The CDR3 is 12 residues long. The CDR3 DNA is TGTGCCAGCAGTCCCAGCCGGTCTGGCTACACCTTC. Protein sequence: CASSPSRSGYTF.

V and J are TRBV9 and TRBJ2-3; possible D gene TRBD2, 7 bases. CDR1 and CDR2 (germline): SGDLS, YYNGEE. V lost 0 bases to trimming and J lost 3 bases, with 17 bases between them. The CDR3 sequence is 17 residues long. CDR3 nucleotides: TGTGCCAGCAGCGTAGGCGGGGGCGCGGGGCGAACAGATACGCAGTATTTT. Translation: CASSVGGGAGRTDTQYF.

In nucleotides, the CDR3 is TGTGCCAGCAGTCTCAGGACTAGCGGGAGTTATGAGCAGTTCTTC. This encodes CASSLRTSGSYEQFF. The gene calls are TRBV7-3 and TRBJ2-1; 13 bases are a match to TRBD2. V was clipped by 6 bases and J by 8 bases; unmatched bases: 7. The CDR3 length is 15 residues. CDR1 and CDR2 (germline): SGHTA, FQGTGA.

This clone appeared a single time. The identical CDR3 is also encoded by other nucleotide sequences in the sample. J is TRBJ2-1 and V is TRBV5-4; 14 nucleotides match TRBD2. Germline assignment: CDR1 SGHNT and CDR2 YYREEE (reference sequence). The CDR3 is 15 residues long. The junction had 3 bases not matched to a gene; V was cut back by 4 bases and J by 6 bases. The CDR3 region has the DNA TGTGCCAGCAGCCGCGGACTAGCGGGAGGCAATGAGCAGTTCTTC. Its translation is CASSRGLAGGNEQFF.

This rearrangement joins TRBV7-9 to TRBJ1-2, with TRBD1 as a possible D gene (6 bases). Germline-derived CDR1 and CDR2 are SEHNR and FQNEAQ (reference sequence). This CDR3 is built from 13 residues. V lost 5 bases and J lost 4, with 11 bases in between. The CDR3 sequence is CASSGAGAYGYTF. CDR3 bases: TGTGCCAGCAGCGGGGCAGGGGCCTATGGCTACACCTTC.

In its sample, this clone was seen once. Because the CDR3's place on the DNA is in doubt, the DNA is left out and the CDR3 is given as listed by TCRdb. CDR3 loop: CASSVGPGREATDTQYF. The chain links TRBV25-1 to TRBJ2-3. The CDR3 length equals 17 residues, ends included. Germline V gene data show CDR1 as MGHDK and CDR2 as SYGVNS.

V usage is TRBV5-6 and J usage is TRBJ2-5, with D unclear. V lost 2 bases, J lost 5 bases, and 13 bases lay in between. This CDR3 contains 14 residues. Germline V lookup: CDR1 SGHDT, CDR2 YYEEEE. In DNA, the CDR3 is TGTGCCAGCAGCTTAGGGCAGCCTGGGGAGACCCAGTACTTC. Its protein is CASSLGQPGETQYF.

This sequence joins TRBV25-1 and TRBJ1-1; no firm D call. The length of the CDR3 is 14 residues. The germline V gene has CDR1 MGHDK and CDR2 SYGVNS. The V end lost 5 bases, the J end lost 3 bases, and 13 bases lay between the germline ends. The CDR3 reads CASSRWVGYTEAFF. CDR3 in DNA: TGTGCCAGCAGTAGGTGGGTCGGGTACACTGAAGCTTTCTTT.

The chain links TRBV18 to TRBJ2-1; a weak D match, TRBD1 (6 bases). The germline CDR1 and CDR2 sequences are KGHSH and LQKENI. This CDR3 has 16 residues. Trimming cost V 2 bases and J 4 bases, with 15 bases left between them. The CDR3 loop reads CASSPGPDRLYNEQFF. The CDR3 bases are TGTGCCAGCTCACCAGGCCCGGACAGATTATACAATGAGCAGTTCTTC.

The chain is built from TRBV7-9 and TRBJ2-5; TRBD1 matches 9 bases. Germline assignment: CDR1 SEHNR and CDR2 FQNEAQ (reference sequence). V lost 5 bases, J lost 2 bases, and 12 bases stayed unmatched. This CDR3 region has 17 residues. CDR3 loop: CASSAGPGQGGQETQYF. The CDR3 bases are TGTGCCAGCAGCGCGGGACCGGGACAGGGTGGGCAAGAGACCCAGTACTTC.

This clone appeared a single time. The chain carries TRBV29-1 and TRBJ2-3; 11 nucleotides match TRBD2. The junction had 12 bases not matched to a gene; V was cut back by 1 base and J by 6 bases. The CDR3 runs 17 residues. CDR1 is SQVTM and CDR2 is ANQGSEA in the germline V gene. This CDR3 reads CSVEGGLADYLGDTQYF. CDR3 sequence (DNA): TGCAGCGTTGAAGGGGGACTAGCGGACTATCTAGGGGATACGCAGTATTTT.

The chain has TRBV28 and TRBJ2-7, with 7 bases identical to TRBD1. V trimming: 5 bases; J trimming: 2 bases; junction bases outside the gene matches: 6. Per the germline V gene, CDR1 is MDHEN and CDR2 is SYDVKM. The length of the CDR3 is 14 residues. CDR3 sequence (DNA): TGTGCCAGCAGTACCGGGACAGACCCCTACGAGCAGTACTTC. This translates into CASSTGTDPYEQYF. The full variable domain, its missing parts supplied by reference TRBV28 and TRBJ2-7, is DVKVTQSSRYLVKRTGEKVFLECVQDMDHENMFWYRQDPGLGLRLIYFSYDVKMKEKGDIPEGYSVSREKKERFSLILESASTNQTSMYLCASSTGTDPYEQYFGPGTRLTVT.

CDR3 amino acids: CASSHGGGGQYEQYF. In DNA form, the CDR3 reads TGTGCCAGCAGCCACGGGGGGGGCGGGCAATACGAGCAGTACTTC. The V and J genes are TRBV7-9 and TRBJ2-7, with TRBD2 matching 8 bases. The CDR3 spans 15 residues. After removal of 5 bases from V and 4 bases from J, the junction contained 10 bases not matched to a gene. Germline CDR1 SEHNR, CDR2 FQNEAQ (reference sequence).

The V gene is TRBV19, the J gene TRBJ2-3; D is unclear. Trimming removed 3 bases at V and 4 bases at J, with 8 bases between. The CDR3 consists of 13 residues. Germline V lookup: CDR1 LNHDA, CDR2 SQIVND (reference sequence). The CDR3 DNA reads TGTGCCAGTAGTATGGTTAGACCAGATACGCAGTATTTT. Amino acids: CASSMVRPDTQYF.

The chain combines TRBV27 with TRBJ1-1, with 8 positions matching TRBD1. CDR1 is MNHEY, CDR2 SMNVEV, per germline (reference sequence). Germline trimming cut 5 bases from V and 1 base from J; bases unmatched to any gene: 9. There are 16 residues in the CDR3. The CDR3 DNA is TGTGCCAGCAGTCCTAGACAGGGGAGTAAGAACACTGAAGCTTTCTTT. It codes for CASSPRQGSKNTEAFF.

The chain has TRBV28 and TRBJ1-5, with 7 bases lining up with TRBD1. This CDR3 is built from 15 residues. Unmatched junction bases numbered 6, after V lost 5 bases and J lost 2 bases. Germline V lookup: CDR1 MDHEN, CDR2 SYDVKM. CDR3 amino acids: CASSAGQVGNQPQHF. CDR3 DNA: TGTGCCAGCAGTGCCGGACAGGTAGGCAATCAGCCCCAGCATTTT. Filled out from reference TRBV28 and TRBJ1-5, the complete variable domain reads DVKVTQSSRYLVKRTGEKVFLECVQDMDHENMFWYRQDPGLGLRLIYFSYDVKMKEKGDIPEGYSVSREKKERFSLILESASTNQTSMYLCASSAGQVGNQPQHFGDGTRLSIL.

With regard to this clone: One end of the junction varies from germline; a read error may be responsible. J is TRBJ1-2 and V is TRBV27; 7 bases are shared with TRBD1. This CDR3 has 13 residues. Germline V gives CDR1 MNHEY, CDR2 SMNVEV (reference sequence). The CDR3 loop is CASRSTGVYSYTF. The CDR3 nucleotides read TGTGCCAGCAGAAGTACAGGGGTCTATAGCTACACCTTC.

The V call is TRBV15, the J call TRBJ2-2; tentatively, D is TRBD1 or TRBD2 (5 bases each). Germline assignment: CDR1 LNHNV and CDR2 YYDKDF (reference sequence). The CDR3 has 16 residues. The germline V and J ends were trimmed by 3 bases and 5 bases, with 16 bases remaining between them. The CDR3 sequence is CATSRGLREGTGELFF. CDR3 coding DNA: TGTGCCACCAGCAGGGGTCTAAGAGAGGGGACCGGGGAGCTGTTTTTT.

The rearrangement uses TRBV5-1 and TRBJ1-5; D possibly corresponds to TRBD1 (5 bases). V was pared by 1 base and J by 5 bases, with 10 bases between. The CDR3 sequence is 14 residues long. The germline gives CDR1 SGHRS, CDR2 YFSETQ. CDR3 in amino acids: CASSLWQGDQPQHF. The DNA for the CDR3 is TGCGCCAGCAGCTTGTGGCAGGGTGATCAGCCCCAGCATTTT.